This TCR beta chain is from a study of T cell changes during pregnancy in multiple sclerosis. Assay: immunoSEQ multiplex PCR; the TCRdb copy retains only in-frame clones and omits some. The table lists some 49,000 clones, roughly 90% of them singletons. The germline CDR1 and CDR2 sequences are MNHEY and SVGAGI. V dropped 6 bases and J dropped 2 bases, with 11 bases sitting between them. This CDR3 region has 15 residues. This TCR was recovered from a female donor in good health, enrolled as a control in a pregnancy study. Sequencing used peripheral blood, obtained after pregnancy. J is TRBJ2-6 and V is TRBV6-5; tentative D call: TRBD2 (6 bases). This chain's CDR3 is CASSSPGAGANVLTF. The CDR3 DNA is TGTGCCAGCAGCTCCCCGGGGGCTGGGGCCAACGTCCTGACTTTC.